In this sample, the clone carrying this T cell receptor beta chain turned up a few times. The data derive from a study of blood T cell repertoires in COVID-19. CDR3 length: 13 residues. V lost 5 bases and J 6 bases, leaving 13 bases between the germline ends. Here immunoSEQ multiplex PCR was the method, and the copy in TCRdb shows in-frame clones only, minus some. The table lists some 120,000 clones, roughly 90% of them singletons, with 4% to 5% in the top ten. The sequenced sample was peripheral blood. The chain carries TRBV12-3 or TRBV12-4 and TRBJ1-2; D ambiguous. The receptor comes from a man in his 60s with COVID-19, enrolled during active disease. CDR3 amino acids: CASSASEYHGYTF. CDR3 bases: TGTGCCAGCAGTGCTTCGGAGTACCATGGCTACACCTTC.